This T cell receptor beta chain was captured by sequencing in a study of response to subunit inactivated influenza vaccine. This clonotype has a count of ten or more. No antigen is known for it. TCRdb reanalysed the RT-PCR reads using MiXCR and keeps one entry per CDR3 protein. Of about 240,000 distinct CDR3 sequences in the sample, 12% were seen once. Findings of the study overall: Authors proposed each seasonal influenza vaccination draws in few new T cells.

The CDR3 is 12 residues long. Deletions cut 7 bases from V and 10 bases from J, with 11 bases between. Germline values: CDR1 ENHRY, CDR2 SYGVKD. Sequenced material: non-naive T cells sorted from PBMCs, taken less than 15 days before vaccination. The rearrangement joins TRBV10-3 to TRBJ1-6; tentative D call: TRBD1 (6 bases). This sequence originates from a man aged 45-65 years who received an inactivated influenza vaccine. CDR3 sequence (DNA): TGTGCCATCAAGGGGGGTCTATCACCCCTCCACTTT. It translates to CAIKGGLSPLHF.